What follows are 23 T cell receptor beta chains derived from one specimen sequenced in a study of T cell changes during pregnancy in multiple sclerosis. Clones were read by immunoSEQ multiplex PCR, and TCRdb kept only the in-frame ones, dropping some. The table records about 75,000 clones, 85% to 95% of them present only once. This material consisted of CD4+ T cells from peripheral blood mononuclear cells, taken after pregnancy. The receptors were gathered from a female donor with multiple sclerosis, enrolled in a pregnancy study.

J is TRBJ1-4 and V is TRBV28; tentatively, D is TRBD1 (6 bases). Trimming removed 4 bases at V and 0 bases at J, with 9 bases between. The CDR3 covers 15 residues. Per the germline V gene, CDR1 is MDHEN and CDR2 is SYDVKM. CDR3 coding DNA: TGTGCCAGCAGTTCCGCAGGGGCAACTAATGAAAAACTGTTTTTT. Its protein is CASSSAGATNEKLFF.

J is TRBJ2-7 and V is TRBV19; perhaps TRBD1 as D (6 bases). The CDR3 loop spans 15 amino acids. V was trimmed by 3 bases and J by 4 bases, leaving 16 bases between them. CDR1 and CDR2 from the germline V gene are LNHDA and SQIVND (reference sequence). For the CDR3, the DNA is TGTGCCAGTAGTATTTTGGGGGCCCAAGTTTACGAGCAGTACTTC. Translating it yields CASSILGAQVYEQYF. Drawing the rest from reference TRBV19 and TRBJ2-7, the complete variable domain is DGGITQSPKYLFRKEGQNVTLSCEQNLNHDAMYWYRQDPGQGLRLIYYSQIVNDFQKGDIAEGYSVSREKKESFPLTVTSAQKNPTAFYLCASSILGAQVYEQYFGPGTRLTVT.

The chain has TRBV27 and TRBJ2-7; TRBD1 matches 9 bases. The V gene end was trimmed by 4 bases and the J gene end by 2 bases; junction bases not matched to a gene: 15. The CDR3 is 18 amino acids. Germline-derived CDR1 and CDR2 are MNHEY and SMNVEV (reference sequence). This CDR3 reads CASSSLTPGQGKTYEQYF. The CDR3 nucleotides are TGTGCCAGCAGTTCGTTAACACCGGGACAGGGAAAGACCTACGAGCAGTACTTC.

This clone came up once. The chain joins TRBV19 to TRBJ2-1; D may be TRBD2 (6 bases). CDR1 and CDR2 (germline): LNHDA, SQIVND (reference sequence). Trimming shortened V by 3 bases and J by 0 bases, and 9 bases separated the two germline ends. CDR3 length equals 15 residues. CDR3 protein: CASSISGSSYNEQFF. The DNA for the CDR3 is TGTGCCAGTAGTATTAGCGGTAGCTCCTACAATGAGCAGTTCTTC.

V and J are TRBV4-3 and TRBJ2-1; TRBD1 matches at 11 bases. Germline CDR1 LGHNA, CDR2 YSLEER. V was clipped by 4 bases and J by 3 bases; unmatched bases: 23. The CDR3 contains 22 residues. The CDR3 loop reads CASSPITGTGGLTHVVYNEQFF. CDR3 DNA: TGCGCCAGCAGCCCAATAACCGGGACAGGGGGACTAACGCATGTGGTCTACAATGAGCAGTTCTTC.

This chain uses TRBV18 with TRBJ2-1; maybe TRBD2 (5 bases). The CDR3 is made up of 17 amino acids. Germline CDR1 and CDR2: KGHSH and LQKENI. The V and J ends lost 3 bases and 0 bases respectively, with 15 bases between them. The CDR3 DNA sequence: TGTGCCAGCTCACCCGGCCCCCGCGGGTTCTCCTACAATGAGCAGTTCTTC. It encodes CASSPGPRGFSYNEQFF.

The chain uses TRBV5-1 and TRBJ1-3, with D possibly matching TRBD1 (6 bases). V lost 0 bases and J 4 bases, leaving 8 bases between the germline ends. The length of the CDR3 is 14 residues. In germline, CDR1 is SGHRS, CDR2 YFSETQ. The CDR3, as DNA: TGCGCCAGCAGCTTGGCAGGGGACGGAAACACCATATATTTT. Its protein product is CASSLAGDGNTIYF.

The gene calls are TRBV6-5 and TRBJ2-1; possibly TRBD1 for D (6 bases). CDR1 and CDR2 (germline): MNHEY, SVGAGI. V was pared by 8 bases and J by 7 bases, with 15 bases between. The CDR3 is made up of 13 amino acids. The CDR3 is CASGGRVRNEQFF. DNA of the CDR3: TGTGCCAGCGGGGGCAGGGTACGAAATGAGCAGTTCTTC.

This chain uses TRBV15 with TRBJ2-2; 8 nucleotides line up with TRBD1. V lost 6 bases to trimming and J lost 4 bases; unmatched junction nucleotides: 4. CDR1 and CDR2 (germline): LNHNV, YYDKDF (reference sequence). The CDR3 is made up of 14 amino acids. The CDR3 DNA reads TGTGCCACCAGGCAACAGGGGGTCACCGGGGAGCTGTTTTTT. Its protein product is CATRQQGVTGELFF. The full variable domain, its missing parts supplied by reference TRBV15 and TRBJ2-2, is DAMVIQNPRYQVTQFGKPVTLSCSQTLNHNVMYWYQQKSSQAPKLLFHYYDKDFNNEADTPDNFQSRRPNTSFCFLDIRSPGLGDTAMYLCATRQQGVTGELFFGEGSRLTVL.

The chain carries TRBV28 and TRBJ1-1; D is unresolved. Germline-derived CDR1 and CDR2 are MDHEN and SYDVKM. This CDR3 is built from 12 residues. Trimming stripped 6 bases from V and 7 bases from J, with 12 bases between. The CDR3 sequence: CASSPVRDEAFF. The DNA of the CDR3 is TGTGCCAGCAGCCCCGTTCGGGATGAAGCTTTCTTT.

The chain links TRBV18 to TRBJ2-1; D not resolved. Germline loops: CDR1 KGHSH, CDR2 LQKENI. The CDR3 loop spans 14 amino acids. Trimming cost V 4 bases and J 0 bases, with 7 bases left between them. The CDR3 DNA is TGTGCCAGCTCACTGGGCTCCTCCTACAATGAGCAGTTCTTC. It is translated as CASSLGSSYNEQFF.

This chain links TRBV5-8 with TRBJ2-7, with 8 nucleotides matching TRBD2. The V gene end was trimmed by 4 bases and the J gene end by 3 bases; junction bases not matched to a gene: 15. Germline CDR1 and CDR2: SGHTS and YDEGEE. The CDR3 consists of 17 residues. The CDR3 protein is CASSIYNEPGLDYEQYF. The CDR3 DNA reads TGTGCCAGCAGCATATATAATGAACCGGGACTAGACTACGAGCAGTACTTC.

The count of this clone is one. V is TRBV28 and J is TRBJ2-2; 8 bases are a match to TRBD2. V shed 8 bases, J shed 10 bases, and the junction held 12 bases outside the gene matches. Germline CDR1 MDHEN, CDR2 SYDVKM. CDR3 size: 14 residues. CDR3 region: CASVRREGRAELFF. In nucleotides, the CDR3 is TGTGCCAGCGTTCGACGGGAGGGCCGCGCGGAGCTGTTTTTT.

The rearrangement joins TRBV28 to TRBJ2-3, with 16 bases fitting TRBD2. The V and J ends lost 5 bases and 5 bases, in that order; junction bases with no gene match: 10. Germline CDR1 MDHEN, CDR2 SYDVKM. This CDR3 contains 18 residues. In DNA, the CDR3 is TGTGCCAGCAGTCGGCTGGGAGGGACTAGCGGGAGGGTAGATACGCAGTATTTT. It yields the protein CASSRLGGTSGRVDTQYF.

This clone was observed a handful of times. The chain uses TRBV19 and TRBJ1-1; TRBD1 agrees at 9 bases. V lost 5 bases to trimming and J lost 11 bases; unmatched junction nucleotides: 9. Germline lookup yields CDR1 LNHDA and CDR2 SQIVND (reference sequence). The CDR3 extends over 13 amino acids. In nucleotides, the CDR3 is TGTGCCAGTAGTCACAGGGGGCGATTGTTGGCTTTCTTT. Translating gives CASSHRGRLLAFF.

The genes are TRBV7-9 and TRBJ2-7; 10 bases map to TRBD1. The CDR3 covers 14 residues. Germline-derived CDR1 and CDR2 are SEHNR and FQNEAQ (reference sequence). V shed 5 bases and J 4 bases; nucleotides not matched to a gene: 5. CDR3 in amino acids: CASSIRQGAYEQYF. CDR3 coding DNA: TGTGCCAGCAGCATAAGACAGGGGGCTTACGAGCAGTACTTC.

The chain recombines TRBV30 with TRBJ2-3; 7 bases agree with TRBD2. V trimming: 0 bases; J trimming: 0 bases; junction bases outside the gene matches: 9. Germline V gives CDR1 GTSNPN, CDR2 SVGIG (reference sequence). The CDR3 is 17 residues long. Written as DNA, the CDR3 is TGTGCCTGGAGTGTACGATCAAGCGGGACTAGCACAGATACGCAGTATTTT. Protein sequence: CAWSVRSSGTSTDTQYF.

The rearrangement links TRBV18 to TRBJ2-6; D may be TRBD1 (6 bases). Trimming shortened V by 6 bases and J by 0 bases, and 12 bases separated the two germline ends. CDR3 length: 16 residues. Germline V gene sequence: CDR1 KGHSH, CDR2 LQKENI. The CDR3 is CASSLSQGSGANVLTF. CDR3 DNA: TGTGCCAGCTCCCTATCACAGGGCTCTGGGGCCAACGTCCTGACTTTC.

Details on this clone: Distinct nucleotide sequences in the sample also encode this CDR3. The V gene is TRBV6-5, the J gene TRBJ1-2; 9 bases fit TRBD1. V gave up 6 bases and J gave up 7 bases; unmatched junction bases: 6. Germline CDR1 is MNHEY and CDR2 is SVGAGI. This CDR3 comprises 13 residues. The CDR3 DNA is TGTGCCAGCAGAAGGGGACAGGGTGGTGGCTACACCTTC. This gives the protein CASRRGQGGGYTF.

V and J are TRBV7-8 and TRBJ2-7; possible D gene TRBD1, 5 bases. V dropped 1 base and J dropped 6 bases, with 16 bases sitting between them. The CDR3 sequence is 15 residues long. Germline lookup yields CDR1 SGHVS and CDR2 FQNEAQ. The CDR3 DNA reads as TGTGCCAGCAGCTTAGGAGGCAGGGTTACAGGCGAGCAGTACTTC. It is translated as CASSLGGRVTGEQYF.

With regard to this clone: Other DNA sequences in this specimen translate into the identical CDR3. The V and J genes are TRBV6-4 and TRBJ2-2; 12 bases line up with TRBD1. Per germline, CDR1 MRHNA and CDR2 SNTAGT. Unmatched junction bases numbered 5, after V lost 6 bases and J lost 0 bases. This CDR3 has 17 amino acids. The CDR3, as DNA: TGTGCCAGCAGCGCCGGGACAGGGGGCGCGAACACCGGGGAGCTGTTTTTT. Its protein is CASSAGTGGANTGELFF.

The rearrangement links TRBV19 to TRBJ1-1; 12 bases agree with TRBD1. With 8 bases clipped from V and 3 bases from J, the junction kept 4 bases outside the gene matches. The CDR3 loop spans 14 amino acids. The germline CDR1 and CDR2 sequences are LNHDA and SQIVND (reference sequence). The CDR3 protein is CASGGQGAHTEAFF. CDR3 nucleotides: TGTGCCAGTGGGGGACAGGGGGCCCACACTGAAGCTTTCTTT.

In regard to this clone: An end of the junction does not agree with germline; a read error may underlie this. The chain employs TRBV5-6 and TRBJ2-3, with 9 bases that match TRBD2. Germline CDR1 is SGHDT and CDR2 is YYEEEE. The CDR3 spans 16 residues. CDR3 sequence (DNA): TGTGCCAGCAGCCGCCTGTTGACTAGCGGCACAGATATGCAGTATTTT. It translates to CASSRLLTSGTDMQYF.